The clone carrying this TCR beta chain was recorded at least ten times. Its antigen is still unknown. Documented time point: newly diagnosed GD, antithyroid drugs for less than 3 months. The TCR library was made from RNA that had been extracted from PBMCs in TRIzol. This sample is part of a study of regulatory T cells in long-lasting Graves disease. Library construction for TCR beta used iRepertoire HTBI primers and Arm-PCR of CDR3 regions. One entry per CDR3 protein, called by TCRdb with MiXCR from the multiplex PCR reads. Here the sample spans some 320,000 distinct CDR3 sequences, about 20% being singletons. Germline CDR1 SNHLY, CDR2 FYNNEI. This CDR3 comprises 13 residues. V was trimmed by 5 bases and J by 0 bases, leaving 7 bases between them. Study-level points and caveats: Accuracy was possibly reduced by small sample size. There were preferences for TRBV28, TRBJ1-2 and TRBJ2-5 in persistent disease.

V gene TRBV2 combines with J gene TRBJ1-2, with D uncertain. The origin of this receptor is a female donor with Graves disease. The sample was peripheral blood mononuclear cells (PBMCs), taken at new diagnosis, from a patient treated with antithyroid drugs. CDR3 DNA: TGTGCCAGCAGTCTAAAAGCTAACTATGGCTACACCTTC. Amino acids: CASSLKANYGYTF.